This T cell receptor beta chain was recovered during a study of response to subunit inactivated influenza vaccine. General study points: Few additional T cells are recruited per seasonal influenza vaccination, authors suggested.

The V and J ends lost 4 bases and 7 bases respectively, with 6 bases between them. CDR1 and CDR2 (germline): SGDLS, YYNGEE. This CDR3 has 12 amino acids. There are many counts of this clonotype. The target antigen is unknown. TCRdb independently ran MiXCR on the RT-PCR reads; one entry per CDR3 protein. The repertoire includes some 640,000 distinct CDR3 sequences, about 14% of them detected once, and 6.5% to 8.5% sits in the top ten. The sample consisted of PBMCs from blood, taken roughly 15 days before vaccination. The chain has TRBV9 and TRBJ1-6, with no clear D. This TCR derives from a man aged 50-59 years who received an inactivated influenza vaccine. CDR3 sequence: CASSQGNSPLHF. CDR3 DNA: TGTGCCAGCAGCCAAGGGAATTCACCCCTCCACTTT.